This T cell receptor (beta chain) was recovered during a study of blood T cell repertoires in COVID-19. Study as a whole: Acute-phase and convalescent COVID-19 samples originated in the United States, Italy and Spain. In each case, the material was cDNA or gDNA derived from T cells, B-cell-depleted T cells, or PBMCs.

Per the original data handling: Nucleated cell number was recorded as an estimate derived from reference gene primer amplification. Clones were read by immunoSEQ multiplex PCR, and TCRdb kept only the in-frame ones, dropping some. V and J calls and clone size are those listed in that table; D and trimming were worked out from the DNA. The table has hundreds of thousands of clones, around nine tenths seen once; the top ten hold 6% to 8%. Patients from Seattle were sampled longitudinally, starting during active infection. The source is a woman between 65 and 79 years old with COVID-19, enrolled during active disease. Sequenced input: peripheral blood.

The CDR3 spells CASSDRGGADTQYF. In DNA, the CDR3 is TGTGCCAGCAGCGATCGGGGGGGCGCAGATACGCAGTATTTT. V gene TRBV6-6 combines with J gene TRBJ2-3; TRBD2 matches 8 bases. Germline CDR1 and CDR2: MNHNY and SVGAGI (reference sequence). V lost 6 bases and J lost 4; bases outside the gene matches: 6. This CDR3 has 14 amino acids.